These T cell receptor beta chains were read from a single sample in a study of CD8+CD57+ T cells in acquired aplastic anemia. TCRdb re-called the reads through MiXCR, storing one row per CDR3 protein. The table has roughly 420,000 distinct CDR3 sequences, about 70% seen once. The sequencing sample was made of sorted CD4+, CD8+, or CD8+CD57+ T cells (not recorded which) from PBMCs. The receptors come from a human donor in good health, serving as a control. Both conserved end residues are trimmed from each CDR3. The D gene is left open where the match is weak.

>12|TRBV5-1|TRBJ2-1|NA
ASRSGTESNEQF
>12|TRBV29-1|TRBJ1-2|TRBD1
SVEDRTGGFRYT
>12|TRBV19|TRBJ2-7|TRBD2
ASSGLAGGYEQY
>13|TRBV7-8|TRBJ1-5|NA
ASSLGLTRDLLEH
>14|TRBV5-1|TRBJ2-1|NA
ASSPRAQVFYNEQF
>13|TRBV7-3|TRBJ2-5|TRBD2
ASSPRGGASGGPY
>13|TRBV7-2|TRBJ2-7|TRBD2
ASSLALAGGEEQY
>13|TRBV19|TRBJ1-6|TRBD1
ASRDTGTDNSPLH
>11|TRBV5-1|TRBJ2-7|NA
ASRIRLGSEQY
>11|TRBV9|TRBJ1-1|NA
ASSVVLDTEAF
>13|TRBV7-2|TRBJ2-3|TRBD1
ASSLGRTGSDTEY
>11|TRBV10-3|TRBJ2-7|NA
AVNQRQTADQY
>12|TRBV7-7|TRBJ2-1|NA
ASSLRFEQYFGP
>12|TRBV5-1|TRBJ2-7|NA
ASSLTKEACEQY
>13|TRBV7-6|TRBJ1-1|NA
ASSLAGARDEEYF
>12|TRBV20-1|TRBJ1-1|NA
SARVPRQNTEAF